What follows describes a single T cell receptor beta chain. Its cognate antigen is unknown. The data were obtained in a study of T-cell memory formation after mild COVID-19. Study-level points and caveats: Detection of some responders pre-infection suggested pre-existing cross-reactive memory T cells participated.

MiXCR was run by TCRdb on the 5' RACE reads, yielding one entry per CDR3 protein. In the table there are around 310,000 distinct CDR3 sequences, around a fifth of which are singletons. Losses at the gene ends were 3 bases for V and 3 bases for J; bases not matched to a gene: 3. CDR1 is SGHRS and CDR2 is YFSETQ in the germline V gene. The CDR3 is 14 amino acids. The chain links TRBV5-1 to TRBJ1-1; TRBD1 agrees at 9 bases. Sequences were obtained from PBMCs or a T cell subset sorted from them (not recorded which). The sequence derives from a man aged 18 to 30 who had mild COVID-19 (a few samples of this study predate the infection). Cell type and time point are not known. The CDR3 DNA follows: TGCGCCAGCAGCTCGACAGGGGGATACACTGAAGCTTTCTTT. It codes for CASSSTGGYTEAFF. Together with reference TRBV5-1 and TRBJ1-1, the CDR3 gives the full variable domain: KAGVTQTPRYLIKTRGQQVTLSCSPISGHRSVSWYQQTPGQGLQFLFEYFSETQRNKGNFPGRFSGRQFSNSRSEMNVSTLELGDSALYLCASSSTGGYTEAFFGQGTRLTVV.